Listed below are T cell receptor beta chains from one sample, sequenced in a study of blood T cell repertoires in COVID-19. Measured with immunoSEQ multiplex PCR; TCRdb has only the in-frame clones, and not every one. Among a few hundred thousand clones listed, over 75% were seen once. Material: PBMCs or T cells enriched from blood (not recorded which). The source is a woman under 40 who had recovered from COVID-19. The CDR3 runs from the conserved cysteine through the conserved F or W. D genes are given only for firm matches. Rows may omit the clone size; those that give it use once, few, many or a size class.

V: TRBV19; J: TRBJ2-3; size: .; D: .; DNA: TGTGCCAGTACCTCAGTGGATACGCAGTATTTT; CDR3: CASTSVDTQYF
V: TRBV5-1; J: TRBJ1-2; size: .; D: TRBD1; DNA: TGCGCCAGCAGCTTGGGGACAGGGGGTGGTAACTATGGCTACACCTTC; CDR3: CASSLGTGGGNYGYTF
V: TRBV11-2; J: TRBJ2-7; size: .; D: TRBD2; DNA: TGTGCCAGCAACCGCATGGAGCGGGGTAATTACGAGCAGTACTTC; CDR3: CASNRMERGNYEQYF
V: TRBV3-1/TRBV3-2; J: TRBJ2-3; size: .; D: .; DNA: TGTGCCAGCAGCCAACGTGGACACACAGATACGCAGTATTTT; CDR3: CASSQRGHTDTQYF
V: TRBV5-8; J: TRBJ1-2; size: .; D: .; DNA: TGTGCCAGCAGCTTGGCGAGGATTGGGTATGGCTACACCTTC; CDR3: CASSLARIGYGYTF
V: TRBV10-3; J: TRBJ1-6; size: once; D: .; DNA: TGTGCCATCAGTGACCGTACAGGGCGGAATTCACCCCTCCACTTT; CDR3: CAISDRTGRNSPLHF
V: TRBV5-1; J: TRBJ1-2; size: .; D: .; DNA: TGCGCCAGCAGCTTGGGACAGCCCCCCTATGGCTACACCTTC; CDR3: CASSLGQPPYGYTF
V: TRBV24-1; J: TRBJ1-2; size: few; D: TRBD1; DNA: TGTGCCACTTCAAGCGGGACAGGGGCGTCTGGCTACACCTTC; CDR3: CATSSGTGASGYTF
V: TRBV7-9; J: TRBJ1-1; size: .; D: TRBD1; DNA: TGTGCCAGCAGCTTAACGGGACAGCTTAACACTGAAGCTTTCTTT; CDR3: CASSLTGQLNTEAFF
V: TRBV19; J: TRBJ2-6; size: .; D: TRBD1; DNA: TGTGCCAGTAGTATCTTGACAGGGGGCCCCTCTGGGGCCAACGTCCTGACTTTC; CDR3: CASSILTGGPSGANVLTF
V: TRBV30; J: TRBJ1-2; size: .; D: .; DNA: TGTGCCTGGAGCGCCGTTATCAGGGTTGGTGGCTACACCTTC; CDR3: CAWSAVIRVGGYTF
V: TRBV6-5; J: TRBJ2-7; size: few; D: .; DNA: TGTGCCAGCAGTCATACAGGAGCTCTTGTCGACGAGCAGTACTTC; CDR3: CASSHTGALVDEQYF
V: TRBV7-9; J: TRBJ1-2; size: .; D: .; DNA: TGTGCCAGCAGCCGACCGACGGCGGCTGATTCTAACTATGGCTACACCTTC; CDR3: CASSRPTAADSNYGYTF
V: TRBV19; J: TRBJ1-1; size: .; D: TRBD1; DNA: TGTGCCAGTAGTATAACGGGCAGGGGGCCCGGAAGGGCTGAAGCTTTCTTT; CDR3: CASSITGRGPGRAEAFF
V: TRBV28; J: TRBJ2-2; size: .; D: .; DNA: TGTGCCAGCAGTCTCAGGGGCGCCGGGGAGCTGTTTTTT; CDR3: CASSLRGAGELFF